These 17 T cell receptor beta chains originate from one sample sequenced in a study of blood T cell repertoires in COVID-19. The table came from immunoSEQ multiplex PCR; TCRdb's copy has only in-frame clones and leaves some out. The sample has around 300,000 clones, 80% to 90% seen once. The sample was peripheral blood. Receptor source: a woman aged 65 to 85 with acute or convalescent COVID-19.

The genes are TRBV4-2 and TRBJ1-2; D unresolved. CDR3 size: 15 residues. CDR1 and CDR2 (germline): LGHNA, YNFKEQ. Trimming cost V 2 bases and J 0 bases, with 10 bases left between them. The CDR3 DNA sequence: TGTGCCAGCAGCCAAAGGACTGGGGCTAACTATGGCTACACCTTC. It specifies CASSQRTGANYGYTF.

A word on this clone: Other DNA sequences in this sample translate to the same CDR3. The chain combines TRBV5-1 with TRBJ2-5, with 7 bases lining up with TRBD2. The V gene end was trimmed by 2 bases and the J gene end by 4 bases; junction bases not matched to a gene: 5. The CDR3 contains 14 residues. Looked up from germline, CDR1 is SGHRS and CDR2 is YFSETQ. CDR3 coding DNA: TGCGCCAGCAGCTTAGGACTAGAGGGAGAGACCCAGTACTTC. Translating it yields CASSLGLEGETQYF.

This clone was observed a single time. This chain joins TRBV5-1 and TRBJ1-1, with a weak D call TRBD1 (6 bases). The ends were cut back, 6 bases at V and 8 bases at J, with 14 bases in the middle. The CDR3 has 12 residues. Germline loops: CDR1 SGHRS, CDR2 YFSETQ. CDR3 sequence (DNA): TGCGCCAGCACCGCGGGCCAGGGGGAAGCTTTCTTT. Encoded protein: CASTAGQGEAFF.

The chain has TRBV15 and TRBJ2-3, with D maybe TRBD1 (7 bases). CDR3 length: 16 amino acids. The germline CDR1 and CDR2 sequences are LNHNV and YYDKDF (reference sequence). V was pared by 0 bases and J by 5 bases, with 15 bases between. CDR3 DNA sequence: TGTGCCACCAGCAGAGATCAAGCAGGGGGAGGAGATACGCAGTATTTT. This codes for CATSRDQAGGGDTQYF. The entire variable domain, with the rest obtained from reference TRBV15 and TRBJ2-3, is as follows: DAMVIQNPRYQVTQFGKPVTLSCSQTLNHNVMYWYQQKSSQAPKLLFHYYDKDFNNEADTPDNFQSRRPNTSFCFLDIRSPGLGDTAMYLCATSRDQAGGGDTQYFGPGTRLTVL.

This chain uses TRBV9 with TRBJ1-1; D gene unclear. Trimming left V 0 bases short and J 11 bases short, with 11 bases between. Germline CDR1 is SGDLS and CDR2 is YYNGEE. The CDR3 has 12 residues. The CDR3 here is CASSVAGGLAFF. The CDR3, as DNA: TGTGCCAGCAGCGTAGCTGGAGGGCTGGCTTTCTTT. Variable domain in full (rest from reference TRBV9 and TRBJ1-1): DSGVTQTPKHLITATGQRVTLRCSPRSGDLSVYWYQQSLDQGLQFLIQYYNGEERAKGNILERFSAQQFPDLHSELNLSSLELGDSALYFCASSVAGGLAFFGQGTRLTVV.

The V and J genes are TRBV19 and TRBJ2-2; TRBD2 might be the D (5 bases). V lost 10 bases to trimming and J lost 4 bases, with 13 bases between them. Germline CDR1 and CDR2: LNHDA and SQIVND (reference sequence). This CDR3 has 13 amino acids. The CDR3 region is CATQLEGTGELFF. The CDR3 DNA is TGTGCCACACAACTAGAGGGCACCGGGGAGCTGTTTTTT.

V gene TRBV6-4 combines with J gene TRBJ1-1; the D is unclear. Germline V gene sequence: CDR1 MRHNA, CDR2 SNTAGT. V lost 9 bases to trimming and J lost 7 bases, with 15 bases between them. This CDR3 is built from 12 residues. The CDR3 loop reads CARVARGIEAFF. CDR3 sequence (DNA): TGTGCCAGGGTGGCACGCGGGATTGAAGCTTTCTTT.

The CDR3 sequence: CASSSRGTGFGYTF. CDR3 nucleotide sequence: TGTGCCAGCAGTTCCAGGGGGACAGGTTTTGGCTACACCTTC. The chain combines TRBV27 with TRBJ1-2; 8 bases agree with TRBD1. Germline-derived CDR1 and CDR2 are MNHEY and SMNVEV (reference sequence). V shed 4 bases and J 7 bases; nucleotides not matched to a gene: 8. The CDR3 loop spans 14 amino acids.

This chain links TRBV7-9 with TRBJ1-5, with D tentatively TRBD1 (6 bases). The V end lost 2 bases, the J end lost 6 bases, and 8 bases lay between the germline ends. CDR3 length: 13 residues. Germline V lookup: CDR1 SEHNR, CDR2 FQNEAQ (reference sequence). This CDR3 reads CASSLSRGQPQHF. The CDR3 DNA reads as TGTGCCAGCAGCTTAAGCAGGGGTCAGCCCCAGCATTTT. Variable domain in full (rest from reference TRBV7-9 and TRBJ1-5): DTGVSQNPRHKITKRGQNVTFRCDPISEHNRLYWYRQTLGQGPEFLTYFQNEAQLEKSRLLSDRFSAERPKGSFSTLEIQRTEQGDSAMYLCASSLSRGQPQHFGDGTRLSIL.

The chain is built from TRBV5-1 and TRBJ1-1; D is perhaps TRBD1 (6 bases). The germline V gene encodes CDR1 SGHRS and CDR2 YFSETQ. This CDR3 region has 15 residues. V shed 0 bases and J shed 1 base, with 10 bases lying between them. The CDR3 coding sequence is TGCGCCAGCAGCTTGGGGCCGACAGGGAACACTGAAGCTTTCTTT. Encoded protein: CASSLGPTGNTEAFF.

This clone was observed a single time. The chain uses TRBV6-5 and TRBJ2-7, with TRBD1 matching over 8 bases. The ends lost 7 bases at V and 4 bases at J; junction bases unmatched: 9. The CDR3 contains 14 residues. CDR1 is MNHEY, CDR2 SVGAGI, per germline. DNA of the CDR3: TGTGCCAGCACCGGGGACAGGTCAAAGTACGAGCAGTACTTC. This sequence encodes CASTGDRSKYEQYF.

The rearrangement uses TRBV6-1 and TRBJ1-3; D is unresolved. Germline-derived CDR1 and CDR2 are MNHNS and SASEGT. This CDR3 has 14 residues. The germline V and J ends were trimmed by 2 bases and 0 bases, with 5 bases remaining between them. As DNA, the CDR3 is TGTGCCAGCAGTGAATCCGGCTCTGGAAACACCATATATTTT. Its translation: CASSESGSGNTIYF.

The rearrangement links TRBV15 to TRBJ2-1; TRBD2 matches 12 bases. CDR1 is LNHNV, CDR2 YYDKDF, per germline (reference sequence). The CDR3 has 16 amino acids. J was trimmed by 6 bases and V by 1 base; bases with no gene match: 4. The CDR3 loop is CATSRGGTSGSNEQFF. The CDR3 DNA follows: TGTGCCACCAGCAGAGGGGGGACTAGCGGGTCCAATGAGCAGTTCTTC.

The CDR3 region has the DNA TGTGCCAGCAGCTTAGAGGTTAGCGGGGGACCTTACAATGAGCAGTTCTTC. This gives the protein CASSLEVSGGPYNEQFF. The genes are TRBV11-2 and TRBJ2-1; TRBD2 matches 9 bases. This CDR3 is built from 17 residues. Germline trimming cut 0 bases from V and 4 bases from J; bases unmatched to any gene: 7. Germline assignment: CDR1 SGHAT and CDR2 FQNNGV.

CDR3 protein: CAISDSGRGQPQHF. As DNA, the CDR3 is TGTGCCATCAGTGATTCTGGGAGAGGTCAGCCCCAGCATTTT. This chain links TRBV10-3 with TRBJ1-5; no clear D gene. This CDR3 spans 14 amino acids. CDR1 and CDR2 from the germline V gene are ENHRY and SYGVKD. Trimming took off 3 bases at V and 6 bases at J, with 12 bases between the two ends.

The V and J genes are TRBV9 and TRBJ2-1; D gene unclear. Germline V gene sequence: CDR1 SGDLS, CDR2 YYNGEE. The CDR3 extends over 14 amino acids. V was clipped by 0 bases and J by 6 bases, with 10 bases between them. The CDR3 coding sequence is TGTGCCAGCAGCGTAGGAGGCAGCTCCAATGAGCAGTTCTTC. It is translated as CASSVGGSSNEQFF.

The CDR3 DNA reads TGTGCCAGCAGCTCGGGGGGCAGAACAACTGAAGCTTTCTTT. Translating gives CASSSGGRTTEAFF. The V call is TRBV11-3, the J call TRBJ1-1; TRBD1 is a possible D gene (6 bases). V shed 4 bases and J shed 5 bases, with 14 bases lying between them. This CDR3 has 14 amino acids. Germline lookup yields CDR1 SGHNT and CDR2 YENEEA.